This is a list of T cell receptor beta chains from one sample in a study of T cell responses to AZD1222 COVID-19 vaccine. Profiling relied on immunoSEQ multiplex PCR, and the TCRdb table lists in-frame clones only, not all of them. Of some 150,000 clones listed, around nine tenths were seen once; the top ten hold around 5.4%. The specimen comprised peripheral blood, sampled on day 0 of AZD1222 vaccination. The source of these receptors is an adult in good health. Each CDR3 is given with its conserved first and last residue. D genes are given only for firm matches. The size entry is marked missing in some rows and otherwise reads once, few, many or a size class.

clone_size j_call d_call v_call cdr3_aa cdr3_nt
NA TRBJ1-3 NA TRBV28 CASSFLGESGNTIYF TGTGCCAGCAGTTTTTTGGGGGAGTCTGGAAACACCATATATTTT
NA TRBJ1-4 TRBD1 TRBV6-5 CASSYTTGTNEKLFF TGTGCCAGCAGTTACACGACAGGGACCAATGAAAAACTGTTTTTT
NA TRBJ2-1 NA TRBV7-2 CASSLGPEYNEQFF TGTGCCAGCAGCTTGGGGCCAGAATACAATGAGCAGTTCTTC
NA TRBJ2-3 TRBD1 TRBV15 CATRRDRGSDTQYF TGTGCCACCAGGCGGGACAGGGGGTCAGATACGCAGTATTTT
NA TRBJ1-5 NA TRBV28 CASSRSRDSSNQPQHF TGTGCCAGCTCGCGATCTCGGGACTCCTCTAATCAGCCCCAGCATTTT
NA TRBJ2-5 NA TRBV28 CASRGGAKETQYF TGTGCCAGCCGGGGTGGAGCGAAAGAGACCCAGTACTTC
medium-sized TRBJ2-2 TRBD2 TRBV15 CATSGDGTSRPGELFF TGTGCCACCAGCGGGGACGGGACTAGTAGACCCGGGGAGCTGTTTTTT
NA TRBJ1-6 NA TRBV28 CASSLIVGNSPLHF TGTGCCAGCAGTTTGATTGTAGGCAATTCACCCCTCCACTTT
NA TRBJ2-2 TRBD1 TRBV4-3 CASSPRPDRVGAAAGELFF TGCGCCAGCAGCCCCCGCCCGGACAGGGTAGGGGCCGCCGCCGGGGAGCTGTTTTTT
NA TRBJ2-3 NA TRBV18 CASSPPGGGGGDTQYF TGTGCCAGCTCACCACCGGGAGGGGGCGGTGGAGATACGCAGTATTTT
NA TRBJ2-2 NA TRBV19 CASSISGGGPTGELFF TGTGCCAGTAGTATTAGTGGAGGGGGCCCCACCGGGGAGCTGTTTTTT
NA TRBJ2-3 NA TRBV4-1 CASSQDRGRDTQYF TGCGCCAGCAGCCAAGATCGGGGGAGAGATACGCAGTATTTT
NA TRBJ1-1 NA TRBV13 CASSIRQVSAEAFF TGTGCCAGCAGCATCCGACAGGTATCGGCTGAAGCTTTCTTT
NA TRBJ1-1 NA TRBV28 CASSLWGRGTEAFF TGTGCCAGCAGTTTATGGGGGAGGGGCACTGAAGCTTTCTTT
once TRBJ2-3 TRBD2 TRBV5-8 CASSRTTSGRSYRTDTQYF TGTGCCAGCAGCCGAACTACTAGCGGGAGGAGCTACCGCACAGATACGCAGTATTTT
few TRBJ1-2 TRBD1 TRBV6-5 CASSYSTTGGHGYTF TGTGCCAGCAGTTACTCGACGACAGGGGGCCATGGCTACACCTTC
NA TRBJ1-5 NA TRBV19 CASSNQGEGNQPQHF TGTGCCAGTAGTAATCAGGGTGAGGGCAATCAGCCCCAGCATTTT
once TRBJ1-2 NA TRBV3-1/TRBV3-2 CASSPRGNSYGYTF TGTGCCAGCAGCCCTCGAGGCAACAGCTATGGCTACACCTTC
NA TRBJ2-7 NA TRBV11-2 CASSLGQGTYEQYF TGTGCCAGCAGTCTCGGGCAGGGAACCTACGAGCAGTACTTC
NA TRBJ1-6 NA TRBV18 CASSPSGTGSPLHF TGTGCCAGCTCACCAAGCGGGACGGGTTCACCCCTCCACTTT
NA TRBJ1-5 TRBD1 TRBV19 CASSSGGFRQPQHF TGTGCCAGTAGTTCAGGGGGTTTTAGGCAGCCCCAGCATTTT
NA TRBJ1-2 NA TRBV7-2 CASSLRETSGYTF TGTGCCAGCAGCTTACGGGAGACCAGCGGCTACACCTTC